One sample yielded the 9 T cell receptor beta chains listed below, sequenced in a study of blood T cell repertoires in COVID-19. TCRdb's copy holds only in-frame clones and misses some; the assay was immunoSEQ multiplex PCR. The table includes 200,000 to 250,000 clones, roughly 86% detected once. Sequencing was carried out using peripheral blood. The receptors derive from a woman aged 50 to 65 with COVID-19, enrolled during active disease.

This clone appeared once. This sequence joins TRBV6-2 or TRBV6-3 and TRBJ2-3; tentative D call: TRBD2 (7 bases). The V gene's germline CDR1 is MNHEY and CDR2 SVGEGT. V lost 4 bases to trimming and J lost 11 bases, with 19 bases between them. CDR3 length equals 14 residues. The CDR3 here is CASSSAGAPRGQYF. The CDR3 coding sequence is TGTGCCAGCAGTTCGGCGGGGGCACCGCGAGGGCAGTATTTT.

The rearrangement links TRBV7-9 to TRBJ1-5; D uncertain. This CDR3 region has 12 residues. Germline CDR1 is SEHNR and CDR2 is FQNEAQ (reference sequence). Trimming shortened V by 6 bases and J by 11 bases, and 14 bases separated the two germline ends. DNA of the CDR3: TGTGCCAGCAGTCTGAGGATGGGTACCCAGCATTTT. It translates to CASSLRMGTQHF.

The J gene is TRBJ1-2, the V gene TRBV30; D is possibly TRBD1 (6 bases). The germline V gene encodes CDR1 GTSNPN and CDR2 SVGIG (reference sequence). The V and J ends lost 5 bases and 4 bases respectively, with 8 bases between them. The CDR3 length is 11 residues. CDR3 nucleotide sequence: TGTGCCTGGGACAGGTTCTATGGCTACACCTTC. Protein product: CAWDRFYGYTF.

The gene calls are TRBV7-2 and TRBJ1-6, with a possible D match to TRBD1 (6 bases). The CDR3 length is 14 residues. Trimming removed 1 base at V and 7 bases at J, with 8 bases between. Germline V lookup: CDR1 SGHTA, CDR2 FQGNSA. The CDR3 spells CASSLGTVNSPLHF. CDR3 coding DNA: TGTGCCAGCAGCTTAGGGACAGTAAATTCACCCCTCCACTTT.

This chain's CDR3 is CASTTLAGAENEQFF. In DNA form, the CDR3 reads TGTGCCAGCACCACACTAGCGGGGGCCGAAAATGAGCAGTTCTTC. The J gene is TRBJ2-1, the V gene TRBV11-3, with 11 positions matching TRBD2. The CDR3 runs to 15 residues. The trim removed 7 bases at V and 7 bases at J, leaving 9 bases unmatched. Germline lookup yields CDR1 SGHNT and CDR2 YENEEA.

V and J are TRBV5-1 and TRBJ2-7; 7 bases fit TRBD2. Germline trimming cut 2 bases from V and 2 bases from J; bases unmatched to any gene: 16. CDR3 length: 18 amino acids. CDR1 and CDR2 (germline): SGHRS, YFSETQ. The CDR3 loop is CASSFPSAIERGTYEQYV. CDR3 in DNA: TGCGCCAGCAGCTTCCCTAGTGCGATCGAGCGGGGCACCTACGAGCAGTACGTC.

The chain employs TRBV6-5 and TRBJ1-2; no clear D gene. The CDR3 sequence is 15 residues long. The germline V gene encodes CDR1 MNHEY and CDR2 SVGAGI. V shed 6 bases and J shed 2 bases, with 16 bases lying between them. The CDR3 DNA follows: TGTGCCAGCAGCATAGACTACAAGCTCAACTATGGCTACACCTTC. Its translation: CASSIDYKLNYGYTF.

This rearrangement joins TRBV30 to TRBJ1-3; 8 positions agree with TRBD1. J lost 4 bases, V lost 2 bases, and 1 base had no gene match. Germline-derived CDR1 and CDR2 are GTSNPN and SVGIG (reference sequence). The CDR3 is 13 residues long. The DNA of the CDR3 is TGTGCCTGGAGTCGACAGGGGGGAAACACCATATATTTT. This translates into CAWSRQGGNTIYF. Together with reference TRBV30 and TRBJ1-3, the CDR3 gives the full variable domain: SQTIHQWPATLVQPVGSPLSLECTVEGTSNPNLYWYRQAAGRGLQLLFYSVGIGQISSEVPQNLSASRPQDRQFILSSKKLLLSDSGFYLCAWSRQGGNTIYFGEGSWLTVV.

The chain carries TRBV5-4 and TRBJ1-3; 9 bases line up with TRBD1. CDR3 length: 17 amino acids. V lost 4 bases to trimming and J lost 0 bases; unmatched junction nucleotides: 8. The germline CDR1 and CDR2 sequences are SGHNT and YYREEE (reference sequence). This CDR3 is CASSTFTGGSSGNTIYF. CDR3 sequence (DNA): TGTGCCAGCAGCACCTTTACAGGGGGCTCCTCTGGAAACACCATATATTTT.